This passage covers 23 T cell receptor beta chains from one sample sequenced in a study of blood T cells in healthy people across ages. Through a sample-barcoded 5' primer and a J-beta primer mix, a second PCR was run for roughly 7 to 11 cycles. TCRdb reanalysed the 5' RACE reads using MiXCR and keeps one entry per CDR3 protein. The table includes over 950,000 distinct CDR3 sequences, roughly 51% detected once. The sequenced sample was blood. The receptor source for this set is a woman aged 55-70 years in good health.

The genes are TRBV21-1 and TRBJ2-7; whether TRBD1, the table's D call, matches the DNA was not checked. TRBV21-1 corresponds to a pseudogene. CDR3 size: 13 residues. CDR3 protein: CASMVTGVYEQHF. CDR3 nucleotides: TGTGCCAGCATGGTGACAGGGGTCTACGAGCAGCACTTC.

V usage is TRBV6-6 and J usage is TRBJ1-5; a weak D match, TRBD1 (6 bases). Germline CDR1 is MNHNY and CDR2 is SVGAGI (reference sequence). CDR3 length: 16 amino acids. V gave up 2 bases and J gave up 0 bases, with 11 bases separating them. The CDR3 DNA follows: TGTGCCAGCAGTTACGGGGGGACAAATAGCAATCAGCCCCAGCATTTT. Amino acids: CASSYGGTNSNQPQHF.

Concerning this clonotype: The junction shows a germline mismatch at one end, possibly a read error. This rearrangement joins TRBV9 to TRBJ2-3; a weak D match, TRBD1 (5 bases). The CDR3 is 14 residues long. Germline V gene lookup returns CDR1 SGDLS and CDR2 YYNGEE. CDR3 nucleotides: TGTGCCAGCAGCGTCAGCAGCCTCACAGGTACGCAGTATTTT. Protein: CASSVSSLTGTQYF.

The gene calls are TRBV25-1 and TRBJ1-4, with 7 bases matching TRBD1. The CDR3 covers 14 residues. J gave up 5 bases and V 3 bases, and 3 bases lay outside the gene matches. The germline V gene has CDR1 MGHDK and CDR2 SYGVNS. DNA of the CDR3: TGTGCCAGCAGTGAGGCAGGGGGAAATGAAAAACTGTTTTTT. Translated, it gives CASSEAGGNEKLFF.

This clonotype has at least ten counts. This chain joins TRBV25-1 and TRBJ2-7; TRBD2 matches at 9 bases. Germline V gene data show CDR1 as MGHDK and CDR2 as SYGVNS. The CDR3 runs to 14 residues. The J segment lost 7 bases and the V segment lost 5 bases, leaving 9 bases of the junction unmatched. The CDR3 sequence is CASSTSGRLGEQYF. The CDR3 DNA reads as TGTGCCAGCAGTACGAGCGGGAGGTTAGGTGAGCAGTACTTC.

The V and J genes are TRBV7-2 and TRBJ2-7, with D unclear. Deletions cut 2 bases from V and 0 bases from J, with 11 bases between. Germline V gene sequence: CDR1 SGHTA, CDR2 FQGNSA. The CDR3 loop spans 15 amino acids. Written as DNA, the CDR3 is TGTGCCAGCAGCTTATTCGGTCACAGCTCCTACGAGCAGTACTTC. Amino acid sequence: CASSLFGHSSYEQYF.

V gene TRBV4-3 combines with J gene TRBJ2-1; D call uncertain. The length of the CDR3 is 14 residues. Trimming stripped 3 bases from V and 5 bases from J, with 11 bases between. Per germline, CDR1 LGHNA and CDR2 YSLEER. In DNA, the CDR3 is TGCGCCAGCAGCCATCTTTGGTTCAACAATGAGCAGTTCTTC. Translating gives CASSHLWFNNEQFF.

This chain connects TRBV2 to TRBJ2-7; D unresolved. The CDR3 extends over 13 amino acids. Per the germline V gene, CDR1 is SNHLY and CDR2 is FYNNEI. V was clipped by 4 bases and J by 4 bases, with 11 bases between them. In nucleotides, the CDR3 is TGTGCCAGCAGTGTTGTTGATCTGTACGAGCAGTACTTC. Its translation: CASSVVDLYEQYF.

About this clonotype: At one of its ends the junction is not consistent with the germline gene, which may arise from a read error. The chain has TRBV6-2 or TRBV6-3 and TRBJ2-1; tentatively, D is TRBD2 (6 bases). The CDR3 covers 17 residues. Germline CDR1 reads MNHEY; CDR2 reads SVGEGT. CDR3 residues: CASIRAGQPLDYNGQFF. CDR3 nucleotides: TGTGCCAGCATCAGAGCGGGCCAACCATTGGATTACAATGGGCAGTTCTTC.

This clonotype was found a few times. The chain has TRBV4-3 and TRBJ2-1; D is unclear. The CDR3 is 13 amino acids. The germline gives CDR1 LGHNA, CDR2 YSLEER. The V and J ends lost 3 bases and 8 bases respectively, with 11 bases between them. This CDR3 reads CASSHNPRYEQFF. The DNA for the CDR3 is TGCGCCAGCAGCCACAACCCTAGGTATGAGCAGTTCTTC.

V gene TRBV29-1 combines with J gene TRBJ2-5, with 14 bases lining up with TRBD2. The junction had 11 bases not matched to a gene; V was cut back by 7 bases and J by 7 bases. CDR1 and CDR2 from the germline V gene are SQVTM and ANQGSEA. The CDR3 loop spans 15 amino acids. CDR3 in amino acids: CSGRLAGGHGGTQYF. CDR3 coding DNA: TGCAGCGGACGACTAGCGGGAGGGCACGGGGGGACCCAGTACTTC.

The chain joins TRBV28 to TRBJ2-7; 9 bases agree with TRBD1. Germline-derived CDR1 and CDR2 are MDHEN and SYDVKM. There are 15 residues in the CDR3. V shed 5 bases, J shed 3 bases, and the junction held 8 bases outside the gene matches. CDR3 sequence reads: CASSELGTGNYEQYF. CDR3 nucleotide sequence: TGTGCCAGCAGTGAACTCGGGACAGGGAACTACGAGCAGTACTTC.

This chain uses TRBV6-5 with TRBJ1-1, with D unclear. The germline V gene has CDR1 MNHEY and CDR2 SVGAGI. V lost 6 bases to trimming and J lost 5 bases, with 13 bases between them. This CDR3 is built from 13 residues. CDR3 nucleotide sequence: TGTGCCAGCAGCTCCGAGGCGATGACTGAAGCTTTCTTT. Amino acid sequence: CASSSEAMTEAFF.

The rearrangement uses TRBV15 and TRBJ2-5; D gene unclear. CDR3 length equals 12 residues. V was shortened by 4 bases and J by 11 bases, with 14 bases between the two germline ends. Per germline, CDR1 LNHNV and CDR2 YYDKDF (reference sequence). The CDR3 DNA sequence: TGTGCCACCAGCACCCGACGGAGTGAGCAGTACTTC. It yields the protein CATSTRRSEQYF.

This clonotype was seen a handful of times. The chain is built from TRBV29-1 and TRBJ2-7, with a possible D match to TRBD1 (5 bases). With 1 base removed from V and 1 base from J, the gap between germline ends came to 14 bases. The CDR3 is 15 residues long. Germline CDR1 is SQVTM and CDR2 is ANQGSEA. DNA of the CDR3: TGCAGCGTTGAAGGGGGATTCAGGGATTCCTACGAGCAGTACTTC. It encodes CSVEGGFRDSYEQYF.

The rearrangement joins TRBV30 to TRBJ2-7; D gene uncertain. The CDR3 sequence is 13 residues long. V shed 5 bases and J shed 2 bases, with 13 bases lying between them. Germline V gene data show CDR1 as GTSNPN and CDR2 as SVGIG (reference sequence). The CDR3 reads CAWASGPTYEQYF. CDR3 DNA: TGTGCCTGGGCTTCCGGGCCGACCTACGAGCAGTACTTC.

The rearrangement links TRBV11-2 to TRBJ2-7; D remains ambiguous. This CDR3 is 14 amino acids long. In germline, CDR1 is SGHAT, CDR2 FQNNGV. Trimming stripped 1 base from V and 3 bases from J, with 10 bases between. The CDR3 DNA reads TGTGCCAGCAGCTTAGCCACTGGGTACTACGAGCAGTACTTC. Protein sequence: CASSLATGYYEQYF.

The chain carries TRBV7-9 and TRBJ2-5; 9 bases line up with TRBD1. The germline V gene has CDR1 SEHNR and CDR2 FQNEAQ (reference sequence). The CDR3 runs to 14 residues. J lost 11 bases, V lost 5 bases, and 12 bases had no gene match. The CDR3 DNA is TGTGCCAGCAGCGACTCCGACAGGGGGAATGAGCAGTACTTC. Amino acids: CASSDSDRGNEQYF. The variable domain in full, completed from reference TRBV7-9 and TRBJ2-5, reads DTGVSQNPRHKITKRGQNVTFRCDPISEHNRLYWYRQTLGQGPEFLTYFQNEAQLEKSRLLSDRFSAERPKGSFSTLEIQRTEQGDSAMYLCASSDSDRGNEQYFGPGTRLLVL.

This sequence joins TRBV6-6 and TRBJ1-1; D is ambiguous. This CDR3 is 12 amino acids long. Germline CDR1 reads MNHNY; CDR2 reads SVGAGI (reference sequence). With 7 bases removed from V and 1 base from J, the gap between germline ends came to 7 bases. The CDR3 protein is CASTTRNTEAFF. The CDR3 DNA follows: TGTGCCAGCACCACAAGGAACACTGAAGCTTTCTTT.

This chain joins TRBV18 and TRBJ2-3; 9 nucleotides line up with TRBD2. Germline trimming cut 3 bases from V and 0 bases from J; bases unmatched to any gene: 7. In germline, CDR1 is KGHSH, CDR2 LQKENI. The CDR3 is 17 amino acids. The CDR3: CASSPTLTSGSTDTQYF. The CDR3 DNA sequence: TGTGCCAGCTCACCTACTCTGACTAGCGGAAGCACAGATACGCAGTATTTT.

In its sample, this clonotype was seen a few times. V gene TRBV4-1 combines with J gene TRBJ1-2; 9 bases match TRBD1. Unmatched junction bases numbered 11, after V lost 5 bases and J lost 4 bases. CDR3 size: 16 residues. Looked up from germline, CDR1 is MGHRA and CDR2 is YSYEKL. The CDR3 region is CASSRYRDRDSYGYTF. CDR3 in DNA: TGCGCCAGCAGCAGATACCGGGACAGGGACTCCTATGGCTACACCTTC.

This rearrangement joins TRBV18 to TRBJ2-1; D ambiguous. The V and J ends lost 2 bases and 4 bases respectively, with 6 bases between them. The germline CDR1 and CDR2 sequences are KGHSH and LQKENI. CDR3 length: 13 residues. The CDR3 sequence is CASSPLRYNEQFF. CDR3 DNA: TGTGCCAGCTCACCATTGAGATACAATGAGCAGTTCTTC. The full variable domain, in which reference TRBV18 and TRBJ2-1 provide the parts outside the CDR3, is NAGVMQNPRHLVRRRGQEARLRCSPMKGHSHVYWYRQLPEEGLKFMVYLQKENIIDESGMPKERFSAEFPKEGPSILRIQQVVRGDSAAYFCASSPLRYNEQFFGPGTRLTVL.

This clonotype occurred a few times. V usage is TRBV28 and J usage is TRBJ2-3; 8 nucleotides match TRBD2. CDR1 and CDR2 (germline): MDHEN, SYDVKM. V shed 4 bases, J shed 2 bases, and the junction held 8 bases outside the gene matches. This CDR3 comprises 16 residues. CDR3 loop: CASSSPTSADTDTQYF. The DNA for the CDR3 is TGTGCCAGCAGTTCCCCGACTAGCGCAGACACAGATACGCAGTATTTT.